These 9 T cell receptor beta chains came from one sample sequenced in a study. In TCRdb, the 5' RACE reads were re-called with MiXCR into one record per CDR3 protein. The sample has fewer than 75,000 distinct CDR3 sequences, roughly 25% seen once. Treg sorting used a CD4+CD25+CD127-/low gate. Sequencing was done on a sample of tumor-infiltrating Tregs sorted from the breast tumor. The receptors shown here come from a female donor with breast cancer.

In the case of this clonotype: As the CDR3 is not closed by the conserved phenylalanine or tryptophan, this likely results from a read error. The chain combines TRBV6-2 or TRBV6-3 with TRBJ2-7; either TRBD1 or TRBD2 may fit D (5 bases each). Germline V CDR1 and CDR2: MNHEY, SVGEGT. This CDR3 has 14 residues. V was cut by 6 bases and J by 2 bases, with 14 bases left in between. CDR3 DNA: TGTGCCAGCAGGGGCCGGGACGGCCCCTACGAGCAGTACTGC. This gives the protein CASRGRDGPYEQYC.

A remark on this clonotype: A much more abundant neighbour one base away suggests this may be a read error. The chain uses TRBV5-6 and TRBJ1-1; possibly TRBD1 for D (6 bases). CDR3 size: 12 residues. Per germline, CDR1 SGHDT and CDR2 YYEEEE. CDR3 nucleotide sequence: TGTGCCAGCAGTCTAGGACAGTATGAAGCTTCCTTT. Translation gives CASSLGQYEASF.

The sample holds a few counts of this clonotype. The chain carries TRBV5-1 and TRBJ2-1; D is possibly TRBD2 (5 bases). CDR3 length: 15 amino acids. Deletions cut 5 bases from V and 1 base from J, with 13 bases between. CDR1 is SGHRS and CDR2 is YFSETQ in the germline V gene. The CDR3 nucleotides are TGCGCCAGCAGGTCCGCGGGTTGGTCCTACAATGAGCAGTTCTTC. Translated, it gives CASRSAGWSYNEQFF. The full variable domain, its missing parts supplied by reference TRBV5-1 and TRBJ2-1, is KAGVTQTPRYLIKTRGQQVTLSCSPISGHRSVSWYQQTPGQGLQFLFEYFSETQRNKGNFPGRFSGRQFSNSRSEMNVSTLELGDSALYLCASRSAGWSYNEQFFGPGTRLTVL.

This clonotype came up many times. The chain uses TRBV7-2 and TRBJ2-1, with D tentatively TRBD2 (6 bases). CDR1 and CDR2 (germline): SGHTA, FQGNSA. The germline V and J ends were trimmed by 1 base and 4 bases, with 11 bases remaining between them. The CDR3 contains 15 residues. Here the CDR3 DNA reads TGTGCCAGCAGCTTAGTGGGAGGAAAGTACAATGAGCAGTTCTTC. It is translated as CASSLVGGKYNEQFF.

Many counts were recorded for this clonotype. The chain's CDR3 is CASSQDRGQRNSPLHF. As DNA, the CDR3 is TGTGCCAGCAGTCAGGACAGGGGGCAAAGGAATTCACCCCTCCACTTT. The chain links TRBV4-2 to TRBJ1-6; 11 nucleotides agree with TRBD1. CDR1 is LGHNA, CDR2 YNFKEQ, per germline. The CDR3 totals 16 residues. The V segment lost 6 bases and the J segment 7 bases; nucleotides outside the gene matches: 8.

V usage is TRBV9 and J usage is TRBJ2-6; the match to TRBD1 covers 7 bases. Germline lookup yields CDR1 SGDLS and CDR2 YYNGEE. Germline trimming cut 3 bases from V and 4 bases from J; bases unmatched to any gene: 4. The CDR3 runs 15 residues. The CDR3 sequence: CASSAGGSGANVLTF. In DNA, the CDR3 is TGTGCCAGCAGCGCAGGGGGATCAGGGGCCAACGTCCTGACTTTC.

This clonotype occurred many times. This chain connects TRBV6-1 to TRBJ1-5; D remains unclear. V was clipped by 1 base and J by 4 bases, with 8 bases between them. The CDR3 runs to 14 residues. The germline V gene has CDR1 MNHNS and CDR2 SASEGT. CDR3 bases: TGTGCCAGCAGTGAAGAGGCAGATAATCAGCCCCAGCATTTT. Translation gives CASSEEADNQPQHF.

Many counts were recorded for this clonotype. The chain joins TRBV2 to TRBJ2-6, with unresolved D. The CDR3 sequence is 15 residues long. Germline lookup yields CDR1 SNHLY and CDR2 FYNNEI. V was shortened by 4 bases and J by 2 bases, with 9 bases between the two germline ends. The CDR3 region has the DNA TGTGCCAGCAGTGTTGATCCGCCTGGGGCCAACGTCCTGACTTTC. Its protein product is CASSVDPPGANVLTF.

This clonotype was seen more than once but under ten times. V is TRBV28 and J is TRBJ2-1; D perhaps matches TRBD1 (5 bases). CDR3 length: 14 amino acids. Trimming cost V 3 bases and J 1 base, with 7 bases left between them. Germline V lookup: CDR1 MDHEN, CDR2 SYDVKM. CDR3 sequence reads: CASSFRGSYNEQFF. The DNA of the CDR3 is TGTGCCAGCAGTTTTAGGGGATCCTACAATGAGCAGTTCTTC. Based on the CDR3 plus reference TRBV28 and TRBJ2-1, the full variable domain is DVKVTQSSRYLVKRTGEKVFLECVQDMDHENMFWYRQDPGLGLRLIYFSYDVKMKEKGDIPEGYSVSREKKERFSLILESASTNQTSMYLCASSFRGSYNEQFFGPGTRLTVL.